A single sample is the source of the 18 T cell receptor beta chains below, sequenced in a study of radiotherapy plus CTLA-4 blockade in lung cancer (dated by TCRdb to 2017 to 2018). Receptor libraries were prepared by the immunoSEQ multiplex PCR assay. The table was pulled from immuneACCESS by TCRdb, which kept in-frame rearrangements only. Such tables lose some clones; where checked, under half of the loss comes from unresolved V genes, and the rest has no known cause. The sample data list about 90,000 clones, and about 78% of these were observed just once. The biggest ten clones account for over 13% of the sample. The input for sequencing was peripheral blood, taken from a patient treated with radiotherapy plus ipilimumab. These TCRs come from a human donor with non-small cell lung cancer that progressed on radiotherapy plus ipilimumab.

The CDR3 nucleotides read TGTGCCAGCAGTACACTTGGGACAGGGGCCTCCTATGGCTACACCTTC. Translating it yields CASSTLGTGASYGYTF. This chain links TRBV28 with TRBJ1-2, with 10 bases lining up with TRBD1. Trimming at V came to 5 bases and at J to 4 bases, leaving 10 bases not matched to a gene. This CDR3 contains 16 residues. Germline values: CDR1 MDHEN, CDR2 SYDVKM.

This sequence joins TRBV4-1 and TRBJ2-3; 8 positions agree with TRBD2. The CDR3 runs 18 residues. Germline V lookup: CDR1 MGHRA, CDR2 YSYEKL. The J segment lost 9 bases and the V segment lost 0 bases, leaving 17 bases of the junction unmatched. The CDR3 loop is CASSQDPQGAGEYMTQYF. DNA of the CDR3: TGCGCCAGCAGCCAAGATCCCCAGGGAGCGGGGGAATACATGACGCAGTATTTT.

In regard to this clone: The sample holds other DNA sequences that translate to the same CDR3. The V and J genes are TRBV7-3 and TRBJ1-2, with 7 bases aligning to TRBD1. CDR1 is SGHTA and CDR2 is FQGTGA in the germline V gene. The CDR3 is 15 residues long. V lost 5 bases to trimming and J lost 2 bases; unmatched junction nucleotides: 8. The CDR3 nucleotides are TGTGCCAGCAGCCAGGGGGGGGGTTCGAACTATGGCTACACCTTC. Its protein is CASSQGGGSNYGYTF. Together with reference TRBV7-3 and TRBJ1-2, the CDR3 gives the full variable domain: GAGVSQTPSNKVTEKGKYVELRCDPISGHTALYWYRQSLGQGPEFLIYFQGTGAADDSGLPNDRFFAVRPEGSVSTLKIQRTERGDSAVYLCASSQGGGSNYGYTFGSGTRLTVV.

The table lists this clone with a count of one. The chain combines TRBV5-1 with TRBJ1-4; TRBD1 matches 10 bases. The CDR3 is 16 residues long. The germline gives CDR1 SGHRS, CDR2 YFSETQ. With V trimmed by 2 bases and J by 8 bases, 9 bases remained unmatched. CDR3 in DNA: TGCGCCAGCAGCTTTGGACAGGGGGGTGGGAGCGAAAAACTGTTTTTT. This codes for CASSFGQGGGSEKLFF.

The chain has TRBV9 and TRBJ1-6; no clear D gene. The CDR3 extends over 16 amino acids. CDR1 and CDR2 (germline): SGDLS, YYNGEE. V gave up 2 bases and J gave up 2 bases, with 11 bases separating them. This CDR3 reads CASSVEASTYNSPLHF. CDR3 DNA: TGTGCCAGCAGCGTGGAAGCAAGCACCTATAATTCACCCCTCCACTTT.

The rearrangement uses TRBV9 and TRBJ2-1; D may correspond to TRBD1 or TRBD2 (5 bases each). V lost 0 bases and J 10 bases, leaving 8 bases between the germline ends. This CDR3 is built from 12 residues. CDR1 is SGDLS, CDR2 YYNGEE, per germline. The CDR3 DNA sequence: TGTGCCAGCAGCGTAGGAGGGGTGGAGCAGTTCTTC. Protein sequence: CASSVGGVEQFF.

The chain couples TRBV11-1 to TRBJ2-5; D not resolved. Trimming took off 5 bases at V and 5 bases at J, with 12 bases between the two ends. CDR1 SGHAT and CDR2 FQDESV come from the germline V gene (reference sequence). This CDR3 contains 13 residues. The CDR3 sequence: CASSPPNCETQYF. CDR3 bases: TGTGCCAGCAGCCCACCTAATTGCGAGACCCAGTACTTC.

This clone has only one observation. This sequence joins TRBV27 and TRBJ2-7; possible D gene TRBD1, 6 bases. Germline V CDR1 and CDR2: MNHEY, SMNVEV (reference sequence). The germline V and J ends were trimmed by 6 bases and 6 bases, with 24 bases remaining between them. This CDR3 is built from 16 residues. DNA for the CDR3: TGTGCCAGCAGCTCAACAGGGAAGGGGTACCTACGCGAGCAGTACTTC. It yields the protein CASSSTGKGYLREQYF.

The rearrangement uses TRBV28 and TRBJ1-2; D remains unclear. V was pared by 4 bases and J by 7 bases, with 10 bases between. Per germline, CDR1 MDHEN and CDR2 SYDVKM. The CDR3 totals 12 residues. The CDR3 here is CASSSLKGGYTF. CDR3 nucleotides: TGTGCCAGCAGTTCTCTTAAGGGTGGCTACACCTTC.

This clone was seen a handful of times. This rearrangement joins TRBV2 to TRBJ2-1; TRBD1 agrees at 8 bases. The J segment lost 6 bases and the V segment lost 2 bases, leaving 9 bases of the junction unmatched. This CDR3 comprises 16 residues. The V gene's germline CDR1 is SNHLY and CDR2 FYNNEI. The CDR3, as DNA: TGTGCCAGCAGTGAACCGGACAGGGTGGGGCCCAATGAGCAGTTCTTC. It encodes CASSEPDRVGPNEQFF.

The V gene is TRBV29-1, the J gene TRBJ1-2; 9 bases map to TRBD1. Germline CDR1 is SQVTM and CDR2 is ANQGSEA. V shed 4 bases and J 4 bases; nucleotides not matched to a gene: 7. The CDR3 loop spans 14 amino acids. The CDR3 sequence is CSVVGGQGSYGYTF. The CDR3, as DNA: TGCAGCGTTGTTGGGGGACAGGGTTCCTATGGCTACACCTTC.

The chain uses TRBV5-1 and TRBJ2-1; 7 nucleotides line up with TRBD2. The CDR3 totals 17 residues. V shed 9 bases, J shed 0 bases, and the junction held 15 bases outside the gene matches. In germline, CDR1 is SGHRS, CDR2 YFSETQ. CDR3: CANQPQCASGSYNEQFF. CDR3 nucleotides: TGCGCCAACCAACCCCAGTGCGCTAGCGGCTCCTACAATGAGCAGTTCTTC. Using reference TRBV5-1 and TRBJ2-1 for the parts outside the CDR3, the full variable domain is KAGVTQTPRYLIKTRGQQVTLSCSPISGHRSVSWYQQTPGQGLQFLFEYFSETQRNKGNFPGRFSGRQFSNSRSEMNVSTLELGDSALYLCANQPQCASGSYNEQFFGPGTRLTVL.

The genes are TRBV5-6 and TRBJ1-2, with D tentatively TRBD1 (5 bases). Trimming cost V 0 bases and J 7 bases, with 16 bases left between them. Germline assignment: CDR1 SGHDT and CDR2 YYEEEE. CDR3 length: 15 residues. The CDR3 loop is CASSLGRGAYFGYTF. The CDR3 nucleotides read TGTGCCAGCAGCTTGGGGCGAGGGGCATATTTTGGCTACACCTTC.

The CDR3 is CASSERKGRTDTQYF. The CDR3 nucleotides read TGTGCCAGCAGTGAAAGAAAGGGCCGCACAGATACGCAGTATTTT. This chain connects TRBV6-1 to TRBJ2-3; D is undetermined. V was cut by 2 bases and J by 1 base, with 10 bases left in between. Germline V gene data show CDR1 as MNHNS and CDR2 as SASEGT. The CDR3 has 15 amino acids.

This clone appeared a single time. This chain uses TRBV28 with TRBJ2-5, with 11 bases that match TRBD1. The CDR3 extends over 16 amino acids. CDR1 MDHEN and CDR2 SYDVKM come from the germline V gene. The J segment lost 1 base and the V segment lost 3 bases, leaving 4 bases of the junction unmatched. The CDR3 is CASSFHGQGAQETQYF. In DNA, the CDR3 is TGTGCCAGCAGTTTTCATGGACAGGGGGCCCAAGAGACCCAGTACTTC.

This chain uses TRBV6-5 with TRBJ2-4; D not certain. Trimming removed 7 bases from V and 8 bases from J, with 15 bases in between. Germline CDR1 is MNHEY and CDR2 is SVGAGI. The CDR3 has 13 amino acids. CDR3 sequence: CASTDRHRDIQYF. In nucleotides, the CDR3 is TGTGCCAGCACCGACCGCCATCGGGACATTCAGTACTTC.

In its sample, this clone was seen a few times. The chain links TRBV4-1 to TRBJ2-7; D possibly corresponds to TRBD1 (5 bases). Trimming shortened V by 1 base and J by 4 bases, and 14 bases separated the two germline ends. This CDR3 has 15 residues. The V gene's germline CDR1 is MGHRA and CDR2 YSYEKL. CDR3 residues: CASSQVPDSRYEQYF. CDR3 in DNA: TGCGCCAGCAGCCAAGTCCCCGACAGTCGGTACGAGCAGTACTTC.

Here the CDR3 DNA reads TGTGCCAGCAGCTATGGACTAGCGGGAGGGCCGTACGAGCAGTACTTC. Its translation: CASSYGLAGGPYEQYF. The chain employs TRBV5-6 and TRBJ2-7; 15 nucleotides match TRBD2. CDR1 and CDR2 (germline): SGHDT, YYEEEE. With V trimmed by 3 bases and J by 4 bases, 5 bases remained unmatched. This CDR3 is built from 16 residues. The full variable domain, completed using reference TRBV5-6 and TRBJ2-7, is DAGVTQSPTHLIKTRGQQVTLRCSPKSGHDTVSWYQQALGQGPQFIFQYYEEEERQRGNFPDRFSGHQFPNYSSELNVNALLLGDSALYLCASSYGLAGGPYEQYFGPGTRLTVT.